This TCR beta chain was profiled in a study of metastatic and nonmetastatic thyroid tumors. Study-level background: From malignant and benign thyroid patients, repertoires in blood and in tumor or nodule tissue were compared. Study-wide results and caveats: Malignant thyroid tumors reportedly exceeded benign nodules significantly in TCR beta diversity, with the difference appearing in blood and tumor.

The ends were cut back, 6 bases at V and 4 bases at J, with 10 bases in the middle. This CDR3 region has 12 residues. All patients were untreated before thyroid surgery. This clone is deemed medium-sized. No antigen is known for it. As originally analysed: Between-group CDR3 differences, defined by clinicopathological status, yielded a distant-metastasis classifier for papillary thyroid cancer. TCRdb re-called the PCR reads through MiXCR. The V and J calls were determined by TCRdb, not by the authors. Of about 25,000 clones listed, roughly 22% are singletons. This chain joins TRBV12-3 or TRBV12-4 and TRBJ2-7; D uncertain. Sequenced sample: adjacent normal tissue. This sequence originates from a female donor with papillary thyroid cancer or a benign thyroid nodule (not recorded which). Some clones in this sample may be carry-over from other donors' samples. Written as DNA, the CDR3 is TGTGCCAGCAGCCCTTCCCTTTACGAGCAGTACTTC. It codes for CASSPSLYEQYF.